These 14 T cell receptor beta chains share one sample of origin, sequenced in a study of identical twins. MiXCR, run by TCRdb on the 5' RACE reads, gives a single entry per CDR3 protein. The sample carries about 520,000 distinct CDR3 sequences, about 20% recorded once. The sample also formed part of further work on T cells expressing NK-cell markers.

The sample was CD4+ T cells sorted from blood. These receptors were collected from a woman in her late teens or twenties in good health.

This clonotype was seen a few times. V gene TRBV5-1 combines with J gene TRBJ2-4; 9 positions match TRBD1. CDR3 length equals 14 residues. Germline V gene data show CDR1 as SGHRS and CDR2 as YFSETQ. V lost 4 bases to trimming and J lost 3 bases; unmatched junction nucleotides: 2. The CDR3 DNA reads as TGCGCCAGCAGCGGACAGGGGCGCAAAAACATTCAGTACTTC. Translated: CASSGQGRKNIQYF.

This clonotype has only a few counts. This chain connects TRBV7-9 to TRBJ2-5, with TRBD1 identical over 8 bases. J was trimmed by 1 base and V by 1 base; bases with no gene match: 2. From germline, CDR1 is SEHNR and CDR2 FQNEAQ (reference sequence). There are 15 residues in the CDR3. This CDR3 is CASSLGTGFQETQYF. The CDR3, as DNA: TGTGCCAGCAGCTTAGGGACAGGGTTCCAAGAGACCCAGTACTTC.

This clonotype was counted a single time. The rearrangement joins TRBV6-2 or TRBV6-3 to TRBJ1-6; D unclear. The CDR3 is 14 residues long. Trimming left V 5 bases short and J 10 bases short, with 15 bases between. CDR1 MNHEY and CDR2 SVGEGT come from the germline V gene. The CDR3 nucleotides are TGTGCCAGCAGTCAAGATCGCGGCATCTCACCCCTCCACTTT. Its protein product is CASSQDRGISPLHF.

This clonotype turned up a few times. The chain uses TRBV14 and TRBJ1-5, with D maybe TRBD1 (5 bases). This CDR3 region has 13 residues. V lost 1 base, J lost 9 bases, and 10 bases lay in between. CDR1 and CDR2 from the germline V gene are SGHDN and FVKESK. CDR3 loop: CASSQAPGRPQHF. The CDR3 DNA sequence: TGTGCCAGCAGCCAAGCCCCGGGACGGCCCCAGCATTTT.

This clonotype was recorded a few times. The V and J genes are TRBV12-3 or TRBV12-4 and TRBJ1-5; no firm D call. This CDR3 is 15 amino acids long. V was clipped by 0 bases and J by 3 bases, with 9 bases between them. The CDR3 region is CASSLAARNNQPQHF. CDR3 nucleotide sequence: TGTGCCAGCAGTTTAGCGGCACGGAACAATCAGCCCCAGCATTTT.

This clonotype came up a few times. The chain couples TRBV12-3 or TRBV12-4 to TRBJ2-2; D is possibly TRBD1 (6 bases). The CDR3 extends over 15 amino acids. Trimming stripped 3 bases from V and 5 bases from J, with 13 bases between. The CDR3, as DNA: TGTGCCAGCAGTTTGAGGGATCAGGGGACCGGGGAGCTGTTTTTT. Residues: CASSLRDQGTGELFF.

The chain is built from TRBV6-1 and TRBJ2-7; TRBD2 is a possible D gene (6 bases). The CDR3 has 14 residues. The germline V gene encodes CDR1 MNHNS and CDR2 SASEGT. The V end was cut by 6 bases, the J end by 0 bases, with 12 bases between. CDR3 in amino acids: CASRTGLSSYEQYF. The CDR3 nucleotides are TGTGCCAGCAGAACGGGACTCAGCTCCTACGAGCAGTACTTC.

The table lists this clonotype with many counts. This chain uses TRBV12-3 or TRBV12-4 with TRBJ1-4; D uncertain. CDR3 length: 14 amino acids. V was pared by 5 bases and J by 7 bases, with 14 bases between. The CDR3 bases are TGTGCCAGCAGTCCCTTCGGGGTCGGTGAAAAACTGTTTTTT. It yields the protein CASSPFGVGEKLFF.

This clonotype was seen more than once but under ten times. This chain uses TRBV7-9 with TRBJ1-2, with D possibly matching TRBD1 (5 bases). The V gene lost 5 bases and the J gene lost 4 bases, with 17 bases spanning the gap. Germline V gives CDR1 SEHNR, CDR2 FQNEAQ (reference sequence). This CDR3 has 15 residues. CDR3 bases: TGTGCCAGCAGCCCCAGGGTACCTCTTTTCTATGGCTACACCTTC. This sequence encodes CASSPRVPLFYGYTF.

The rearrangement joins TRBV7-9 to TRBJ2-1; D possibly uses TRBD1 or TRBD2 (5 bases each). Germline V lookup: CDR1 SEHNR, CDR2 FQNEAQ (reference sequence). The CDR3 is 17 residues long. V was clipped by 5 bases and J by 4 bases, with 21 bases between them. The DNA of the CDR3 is TGTGCCAGCAGCCTATCCCCGGGGACGAGAACATACAATGAGCAGTTCTTC. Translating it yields CASSLSPGTRTYNEQFF.

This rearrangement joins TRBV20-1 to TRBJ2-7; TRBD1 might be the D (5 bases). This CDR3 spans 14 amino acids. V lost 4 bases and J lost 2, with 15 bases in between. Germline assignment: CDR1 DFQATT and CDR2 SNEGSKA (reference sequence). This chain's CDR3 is CSANDRNSPYEQYF. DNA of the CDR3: TGCAGTGCTAATGACAGAAACTCACCCTACGAGCAGTACTTC.

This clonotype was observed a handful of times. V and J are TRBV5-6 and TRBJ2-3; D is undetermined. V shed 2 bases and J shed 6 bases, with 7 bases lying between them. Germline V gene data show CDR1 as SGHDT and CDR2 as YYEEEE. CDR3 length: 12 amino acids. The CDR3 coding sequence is TGTGCCAGCAGCTTCAGGATGGATACGCAGTATTTT. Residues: CASSFRMDTQYF.

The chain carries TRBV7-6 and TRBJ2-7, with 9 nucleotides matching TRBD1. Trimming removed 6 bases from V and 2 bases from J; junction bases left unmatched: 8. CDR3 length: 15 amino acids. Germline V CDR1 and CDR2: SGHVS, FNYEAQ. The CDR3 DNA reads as TGTGCCAGCAGTTTCGGCTGGACAGGGGCCTACGAGCAGTACTTC. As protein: CASSFGWTGAYEQYF.

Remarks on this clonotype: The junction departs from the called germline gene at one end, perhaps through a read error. The CDR3 nucleotides are TGTGCGAGCATTATGAATCGGGGTTTCGGGGAGCTGTTTTTT. Its translation is CASIMNRGFGELFF. The J gene is TRBJ2-2, the V gene TRBV12-3 or TRBV12-4; maybe TRBD2 (5 bases). This CDR3 contains 14 residues.